This entry concerns a single TCR beta chain. Its antigen is as yet unknown. The CDR3 contains 12 residues. Germline V lookup: CDR1 KGHDR, CDR2 SFDVKD. These data come from a study of T cells expressing NK-cell markers. Study at large: One of the eight sequenced donors was seronegative, whereas the other seven were HCMV-seropositive. General study results and limits: Certain NKG2C+ T cell clones were expanded, and their HCMV specificity remained unclear.

With the 5' RACE reads reprocessed, TCRdb shows one record per CDR3 protein and no DNA. The data show 550,000 to 600,000 distinct CDR3 sequences, and the top ten clones hold 3% to 4.5%. The sample taken for sequencing was blood T cells: a sorted CD56 or NKG2C T cell subset, CD4+ or CD8+ T cells, or bulk PBMC T cells (not recorded which). This receptor was taken from a man aged 18 to 30 in good health. The chain employs TRBV24-1 and TRBJ2-1; TCRdb lists TRBD2, though no DNA is available to test this call. The CDR3 sequence: CATSEAGTRPFF.